This entry lists 22 T cell receptor beta chains sequenced from one sample in a study of blood T cell repertoires in COVID-19. TCRdb's table, derived via immunoSEQ multiplex PCR, lists solely in-frame clones and lacks some. This table holds around 250,000 clones, around 83% found once. Sequencing input: peripheral blood. These receptors all stem from a man aged 18 to 29 with active or convalescent COVID-19.

V and J are TRBV24-1 and TRBJ1-2; a weak D match, TRBD1 (6 bases). Trimming stripped 3 bases from V and 4 bases from J, with 17 bases between. The CDR3 contains 16 residues. Germline V CDR1 and CDR2: KGHDR, SFDVKD. The CDR3 DNA is TGTGCCACCAGTGATGAGGGGGGGACTTCTGTCTATGGCTACACCTTC. Protein: CATSDEGGTSVYGYTF.

J is TRBJ2-1 and V is TRBV19, with D uncertain. The germline V gene has CDR1 LNHDA and CDR2 SQIVND (reference sequence). Trimming removed 6 bases from V and 2 bases from J, with 8 bases in between. CDR3 size: 13 residues. In DNA form, the CDR3 reads TGTGCCAGTAGCTCCACAACCTACAATGAGCAGTTCTTC. Translated, it gives CASSSTTYNEQFF. The full variable domain, rest sourced from reference TRBV19 and TRBJ2-1, is DGGITQSPKYLFRKEGQNVTLSCEQNLNHDAMYWYRQDPGQGLRLIYYSQIVNDFQKGDIAEGYSVSREKKESFPLTVTSAQKNPTAFYLCASSSTTYNEQFFGPGTRLTVL.

The chain uses TRBV5-6 and TRBJ1-6; 9 bases line up with TRBD1. Per the germline V gene, CDR1 is SGHDT and CDR2 is YYEEEE. The CDR3 is 14 amino acids. Losses at the gene ends were 3 bases for V and 9 bases for J; bases not matched to a gene: 4. The CDR3: CASSWGQGSSPLHF. As DNA, the CDR3 is TGTGCCAGCAGCTGGGGACAGGGTAGTTCACCCCTCCACTTT.

This clone showed up just a few times. V gene TRBV7-9 combines with J gene TRBJ1-4, with no clear D. This CDR3 is 14 amino acids long. V lost 1 base to trimming and J lost 5 bases, with 8 bases between them. Per germline, CDR1 SEHNR and CDR2 FQNEAQ (reference sequence). This CDR3 reads CASSLVGRNEKLFF. CDR3 bases: TGTGCCAGCAGCTTAGTTGGTCGGAATGAAAAACTGTTTTTT.

The chain employs TRBV4-3 and TRBJ2-7; D perhaps matches TRBD2 (5 bases). Germline loops: CDR1 LGHNA, CDR2 YSLEER. This CDR3 comprises 15 residues. Trimming shortened V by 1 base and J by 4 bases, and 14 bases separated the two germline ends. CDR3 loop: CASSQGVLAVYEQYF. The CDR3 DNA reads TGCGCCAGCAGCCAAGGAGTCCTAGCAGTTTACGAGCAGTACTTC.

J is TRBJ2-6 and V is TRBV6-1, with 9 nucleotides matching TRBD1. The V segment lost 3 bases and the J segment 4 bases; nucleotides outside the gene matches: 16. Germline V gene lookup returns CDR1 MNHNS and CDR2 SASEGT. The CDR3 is made up of 20 amino acids. The CDR3 nucleotides read TGTGCCAGCAGTGATCCTTTCAGGACAGGGGAAAATTCCGGGGCCAACGTCCTGACTTTC. Its translation is CASSDPFRTGENSGANVLTF.

The V call is TRBV6-2 or TRBV6-3, the J call TRBJ2-3; 9 bases map to TRBD2. The length of the CDR3 is 15 residues. Germline trimming cut 6 bases from V and 2 bases from J; bases unmatched to any gene: 6. Germline CDR1 and CDR2: MNHEY and SVGEGT. The chain's CDR3 is CASSWTSENTDTQYF. CDR3 in DNA: TGTGCCAGCAGCTGGACTAGCGAAAACACAGATACGCAGTATTTT.

This chain uses TRBV5-1 with TRBJ2-3; possibly TRBD2 for D (6 bases). Germline assignment: CDR1 SGHRS and CDR2 YFSETQ. The CDR3 contains 18 residues. Trimming pared 1 base from V and 0 bases from J, leaving 18 bases between. The CDR3: CASSLRLPSEPSTDTQYF. The CDR3 DNA reads as TGCGCCAGCAGCTTGAGGTTACCTAGCGAGCCTAGCACAGATACGCAGTATTTT.

The chain employs TRBV11-2 and TRBJ1-1; D unresolved. This CDR3 is 13 amino acids long. V was shortened by 3 bases and J by 2 bases, with 7 bases between the two germline ends. Germline CDR1 reads SGHAT; CDR2 reads FQNNGV. Here the CDR3 DNA reads TGTGCCAGCAGCTTCCAGGCAAACACTGAAGCTTTCTTT. Its protein product is CASSFQANTEAFF.

This clone was detected once. This chain uses TRBV29-1 with TRBJ2-1; 9 bases agree with TRBD1. CDR1 SQVTM and CDR2 ANQGSEA come from the germline V gene. The CDR3 is 16 residues long. V was clipped by 8 bases and J by 5 bases; unmatched bases: 16. CDR3 bases: TGCAGCCACTTAACTACCGGGACAGGGAATGACAATGAGCAGTTCTTC. Its protein product is CSHLTTGTGNDNEQFF.

This sequence joins TRBV6-5 and TRBJ1-4, with D possibly being TRBD1 (6 bases). CDR3 length: 14 residues. Germline V CDR1 and CDR2: MNHEY, SVGAGI. Trimming pared 2 bases from V and 5 bases from J, leaving 9 bases between. The CDR3: CASSYRGRNEKLFF. The CDR3 coding sequence is TGTGCCAGCAGTTACAGGGGGAGAAATGAAAAACTGTTTTTT.

This rearrangement joins TRBV11-2 to TRBJ2-2, with D possibly matching TRBD2 (6 bases). CDR3 length: 17 amino acids. With 6 bases removed from V and 4 bases from J, the gap between germline ends came to 21 bases. In germline, CDR1 is SGHAT, CDR2 FQNNGV. CDR3 residues: CASSRTHYRETTGELFF. CDR3 nucleotide sequence: TGTGCCAGCAGTCGAACACACTACCGGGAGACCACCGGGGAGCTGTTTTTT. The full variable domain, rest sourced from reference TRBV11-2 and TRBJ2-2, is EAGVAQSPRYKIIEKRQSVAFWCNPISGHATLYWYQQILGQGPKLLIQFQNNGVVDDSQLPKDRFSAERLKGVDSTLKIQPAKLEDSAVYLCASSRTHYRETTGELFFGEGSRLTVL.

This clone was detected only a few times. In the same sample, other DNA sequences code for this CDR3. The rearrangement links TRBV19 to TRBJ2-5, with a possible D match to TRBD2 (6 bases). CDR3 length equals 14 residues. Germline lookup yields CDR1 LNHDA and CDR2 SQIVND (reference sequence). The V end was cut by 11 bases, the J end by 1 base, with 17 bases between. The CDR3 sequence: CASSSGGSQETQYF. CDR3 DNA: TGTGCCTCCTCCTCTGGAGGGTCCCAAGAGACCCAGTACTTC.

This clone was counted many times. The chain combines TRBV18 with TRBJ1-1; 8 bases match TRBD1. V trimming: 5 bases; J trimming: 6 bases; junction bases outside the gene matches: 8. This CDR3 has 14 residues. In germline, CDR1 is KGHSH, CDR2 LQKENI. DNA for the CDR3: TGTGCCAGCTCATCAACGGACAGGGCCGCTGAAGCTTTCTTT. It yields the protein CASSSTDRAAEAFF.

This chain links TRBV5-1 with TRBJ2-1; possible D gene TRBD2, 5 bases. From germline, CDR1 is SGHRS and CDR2 YFSETQ. The V end lost 0 bases, the J end lost 10 bases, and 17 bases lay between the germline ends. This CDR3 spans 15 amino acids. The CDR3 nucleotides read TGCGCCAGCAGCTTGGTGGTTAGCGAGGAGCAGGAGCAGTTCTTC. It specifies CASSLVVSEEQEQFF.

In this sample, this clone turned up once. This chain links TRBV19 with TRBJ2-2, with TRBD2 matching 9 bases. V was pared by 3 bases and J by 0 bases, with 5 bases of the junction left unmatched. Per germline, CDR1 LNHDA and CDR2 SQIVND (reference sequence). This CDR3 has 17 amino acids. In nucleotides, the CDR3 is TGTGCCAGTAGTATCGGCTCTAGCGGGACGAACACCGGGGAGCTGTTTTTT. Protein sequence: CASSIGSSGTNTGELFF. The complete variable domain, with remaining parts taken from reference TRBV19 and TRBJ2-2, reads DGGITQSPKYLFRKEGQNVTLSCEQNLNHDAMYWYRQDPGQGLRLIYYSQIVNDFQKGDIAEGYSVSREKKESFPLTVTSAQKNPTAFYLCASSIGSSGTNTGELFFGEGSRLTVL.

The chain is built from TRBV19 and TRBJ1-5; D might be TRBD1 (5 bases). Trimming took 6 bases from V and 5 from J, leaving 17 bases between them. Germline V gives CDR1 LNHDA, CDR2 SQIVND (reference sequence). The CDR3 length is 15 residues. The CDR3 here is CASSSQGYPDQPQHF. CDR3 DNA: TGTGCCAGTAGCAGCCAGGGCTATCCTGATCAGCCCCAGCATTTT. Supplemented by reference TRBV19 and TRBJ1-5, the full variable domain reads DGGITQSPKYLFRKEGQNVTLSCEQNLNHDAMYWYRQDPGQGLRLIYYSQIVNDFQKGDIAEGYSVSREKKESFPLTVTSAQKNPTAFYLCASSSQGYPDQPQHFGDGTRLSIL.

The CDR3 sequence is CASSLRTQGHTIYF. The CDR3 DNA reads as TGTGCCAGCAGCTTGAGAACACAGGGGCACACCATATATTTT. This chain connects TRBV5-6 to TRBJ1-3; 7 bases map to TRBD1. The CDR3 spans 14 residues. Germline CDR1 SGHDT, CDR2 YYEEEE. V lost 1 base to trimming and J lost 8 bases; unmatched junction nucleotides: 6.

This chain's CDR3 is CASSELGNSPLHF. The CDR3, as DNA: TGTGCCAGCAGTGAACTCGGGAATTCACCCCTCCACTTT. J is TRBJ1-6 and V is TRBV6-1; no clear D. CDR3 size: 13 residues. V gave up 2 bases and J gave up 7 bases, with 6 bases separating them. Germline CDR1 MNHNS, CDR2 SASEGT.

The rearrangement links TRBV5-1 to TRBJ2-3, with 9 positions matching TRBD1. Germline trimming cut 6 bases from V and 4 bases from J; bases unmatched to any gene: 6. The germline V gene encodes CDR1 SGHRS and CDR2 YFSETQ. The CDR3 sequence is 14 residues long. Here the CDR3 reads CASTYRGLSDTQYF. CDR3 nucleotides: TGCGCCAGCACGTACAGGGGGCTGTCAGATACGCAGTATTTT.

The V call is TRBV19, the J call TRBJ1-5, with D hard to call. The CDR3 totals 14 residues. The V gene's germline CDR1 is LNHDA and CDR2 SQIVND (reference sequence). V dropped 6 bases and J dropped 4 bases, with 13 bases sitting between them. CDR3 nucleotides: TGTGCCAGTAGACGGACTCGAGGTAATCAGCCCCAGCATTTT. Translating it yields CASRRTRGNQPQHF.

This clone was recorded a few times. The chain uses TRBV2 and TRBJ2-5; D perhaps matches TRBD2 (6 bases). The CDR3 totals 13 residues. Trimming left V 9 bases short and J 5 bases short, with 16 bases between. The germline CDR1 and CDR2 sequences are SNHLY and FYNNEI. Written as DNA, the CDR3 is TGTGCCAGTAGACTAGACCTGGGGGAGACCCAGTACTTC. Translated, it gives CASRLDLGETQYF.